These 22 T cell receptor beta chains share one sample of origin, sequenced in a study of shared clonotypes between healthy human individuals (TCRdb year 2020). The protocol used for the library was the immunoSEQ multiplex PCR assay. The table comes from immuneACCESS by way of TCRdb, which keeps in-frame sequences with V and J called. Part of the clones is missing from these tables; in studies checked, under half for an unresolved V gene and the rest for unknown reasons. Within this sample are some 2,500,000 clones, with around 93% of them counted one time only. 0.37% of the sample belongs to the ten largest clones. The material sequenced was naive CD4+ T cells from PBMCs. The sample's cell subset or site label, in plain terms: CD45RA+ positively selected. All receptors come from a man aged 18 to 29 in good health. Some clones in this sample may be carry-over from other donors' samples.

This chain's CDR3 is CASYRPRVGSEAFF. CDR3 in DNA: TGTGCCAGCTATAGGCCCCGAGTAGGTTCTGAAGCTTTCTTT. This sequence joins TRBV28 and TRBJ1-1; D not resolved. The germline gives CDR1 MDHEN, CDR2 SYDVKM. This CDR3 region has 14 residues. V lost 8 bases, J lost 6 bases, and 19 bases lay in between.

The chain joins TRBV5-4 to TRBJ2-5; D gene unclear. Germline CDR1 is SGHNT and CDR2 is YYREEE (reference sequence). V lost 4 bases and J 7 bases, leaving 14 bases between the germline ends. The CDR3 totals 13 residues. CDR3 sequence: CASSATQPGTQYF. In nucleotides, the CDR3 is TGTGCCAGCAGCGCAACCCAGCCCGGGACCCAGTACTTC.

The V and J genes are TRBV27 and TRBJ1-1, with D possibly TRBD1 on 5 matching bases. Trimming removed 2 bases from V and 5 bases from J, with 12 bases in between. This CDR3 spans 14 amino acids. Germline lookup yields CDR1 MNHEY and CDR2 SMNVEV (reference sequence). This chain's CDR3 is CASSLQGLWTEAFF. The CDR3 bases are TGTGCCAGCAGTTTACAGGGACTGTGGACTGAAGCTTTCTTT.

V usage is TRBV2 and J usage is TRBJ2-5, with TRBD2 matching 7 bases. V gave up 2 bases and J gave up 2 bases; unmatched junction bases: 5. The germline V gene encodes CDR1 SNHLY and CDR2 FYNNEI. The CDR3 length is 15 residues. CDR3 residues: CASSETGGGQETQYF. Written as DNA, the CDR3 is TGTGCCAGCAGTGAAACGGGAGGAGGTCAAGAGACCCAGTACTTC. The whole variable domain, remainder taken from reference TRBV2 and TRBJ2-5, is EPEVTQTPSHQVTQMGQEVILRCVPISNHLYFYWYRQILGQKVEFLVSFYNNEISEKSEIFDDQFSVERPDGSNFTLKIRSTKLEDSAMYFCASSETGGGQETQYFGPGTRLLVL.

This clone was observed a single time. This chain uses TRBV18 with TRBJ2-1; 10 bases align to TRBD2. With V trimmed by 3 bases and J by 7 bases, 6 bases remained unmatched. This CDR3 comprises 15 residues. Germline lookup yields CDR1 KGHSH and CDR2 LQKENI. CDR3 sequence (DNA): TGTGCCAGCTCACCCGGACTAGCGGTCCCGAATGAGCAGTTCTTC. The encoded protein is CASSPGLAVPNEQFF.

V gene TRBV7-3 combines with J gene TRBJ2-3; D gene unclear. The CDR3 runs to 13 residues. From germline, CDR1 is SGHTA and CDR2 FQGTGA. Trimming removed 5 bases at V and 2 bases at J, with 8 bases between. CDR3 amino acids: CASSLNPTDTQYF. DNA of the CDR3: TGTGCCAGCAGCCTTAACCCCACAGATACGCAGTATTTT.

The CDR3 nucleotides are TGTGCCAGCAGCTTGTCGCCGGGAACCCAAGAGACCCAGTACTTC. Its protein product is CASSLSPGTQETQYF. The V gene is TRBV5-4, the J gene TRBJ2-5; TRBD2 might be the D (5 bases). Trimming shortened V by 1 base and J by 1 base, and 11 bases separated the two germline ends. This CDR3 has 15 amino acids. Germline CDR1 SGHNT, CDR2 YYREEE (reference sequence).

This clone was seen once. The J gene is TRBJ2-7, the V gene TRBV12-5; D is unresolved. The length of the CDR3 is 13 residues. V was trimmed by 7 bases and J by 6 bases, leaving 16 bases between them. Germline CDR1 is LGHNT and CDR2 is FRNRAP. This CDR3 reads CASAWGLAGEQYF. In nucleotides, the CDR3 is TGTGCTAGTGCCTGGGGTCTCGCCGGCGAGCAGTACTTC.

The CDR3 is CASSLRPTRETQYF. As DNA, the CDR3 is TGTGCCAGCAGCTTGCGACCGACCCGAGAGACCCAGTACTTC. The rearrangement uses TRBV7-8 and TRBJ2-5; D gene uncertain. V lost 3 bases to trimming and J lost 4 bases, with 12 bases between them. This CDR3 has 14 amino acids. The germline CDR1 and CDR2 sequences are SGHVS and FQNEAQ.

The chain links TRBV19 to TRBJ1-1; D perhaps matches TRBD1 (5 bases). The CDR3 is made up of 14 amino acids. V dropped 7 bases and J dropped 5 bases, with 17 bases sitting between them. CDR1 is LNHDA and CDR2 is SQIVND in the germline V gene (reference sequence). The CDR3 nucleotides are TGTGCCAGTACCTCCGACGGGGGAGGGACTGAAGCTTTCTTT. It encodes CASTSDGGGTEAFF.

The rearrangement uses TRBV19 and TRBJ2-6; TRBD1 agrees at 9 bases. CDR1 is LNHDA and CDR2 is SQIVND in the germline V gene (reference sequence). V lost 5 bases to trimming and J lost 4 bases; unmatched junction nucleotides: 9. The length of the CDR3 is 17 residues. The CDR3 DNA reads as TGTGCCAGTAGTCCCCGGACAGGGGTCTCCGGGGCCAACGTCCTGACTTTC. Its translation is CASSPRTGVSGANVLTF. The whole variable domain, filled in from reference TRBV19 and TRBJ2-6, reads DGGITQSPKYLFRKEGQNVTLSCEQNLNHDAMYWYRQDPGQGLRLIYYSQIVNDFQKGDIAEGYSVSREKKESFPLTVTSAQKNPTAFYLCASSPRTGVSGANVLTFGAGSRLTVL.

This chain links TRBV12-5 with TRBJ1-5; maybe TRBD1 (6 bases). Trimming removed 6 bases at V and 1 base at J, with 13 bases between. CDR1 LGHNT and CDR2 FRNRAP come from the germline V gene. This CDR3 has 15 amino acids. CDR3 in DNA: TGTGCTAGTGGCCTGGACAGTAGGAGCAATCAGCCCCAGCATTTT. Its protein product is CASGLDSRSNQPQHF.

As for this clone: The same CDR3 also results from other DNA sequences found in this sample. The chain links TRBV5-4 to TRBJ1-5; weak D call: TRBD1 (6 bases). This CDR3 comprises 13 residues. Trimming took off 0 bases at V and 7 bases at J, with 8 bases between the two ends. Germline CDR1 is SGHNT and CDR2 is YYREEE (reference sequence). The chain's CDR3 is CASSLDRAQPQHF. Here the CDR3 DNA reads TGTGCCAGCAGCTTGGACAGGGCCCAGCCCCAGCATTTT.

A single count supports this clone. The chain links TRBV7-2 to TRBJ2-7, with D maybe TRBD1 (5 bases). Germline CDR1 reads SGHTA; CDR2 reads FQGNSA. The CDR3 extends over 15 amino acids. V lost 2 bases and J lost 0, with 11 bases in between. The CDR3 region is CASSLRGGTSYEQYF. DNA of the CDR3: TGTGCCAGCAGCTTAAGGGGCGGTACCTCCTACGAGCAGTACTTC. The full variable domain, in which reference TRBV7-2 and TRBJ2-7 provide the parts outside the CDR3, is GAGVSQSPSNKVTEKGKDVELRCDPISGHTALYWYRQSLGQGLEFLIYFQGNSAPDKSGLPSDRFSAERTGGSVSTLTIQRTQQEDSAVYLCASSLRGGTSYEQYFGPGTRLTVT.

The chain has TRBV21-1 and TRBJ2-7; TRBD1 was called by the table and not checked on the DNA. TRBV21-1 is annotated as a pseudogene. This CDR3 contains 13 residues. CDR3 sequence (DNA): TGTGCCACCAAGGGACATCCTGGGTACGAGCAGTACTTC. The encoded protein is CATKGHPGYEQYF.

The V and J genes are TRBV18 and TRBJ2-7; the D gene could be TRBD1 or TRBD2 (7 bases each). With 5 bases removed from V and 2 bases from J, the gap between germline ends came to 16 bases. The CDR3 has 15 residues. Germline V lookup: CDR1 KGHSH, CDR2 LQKENI. CDR3: CASSSQGGGPYEQYF. Written as DNA, the CDR3 is TGTGCCAGCTCATCGCAGGGAGGGGGCCCCTACGAGCAGTACTTC.

The chain combines TRBV5-1 with TRBJ2-1, with D possibly TRBD1 on 5 matching bases. This CDR3 has 15 residues. Germline V gene sequence: CDR1 SGHRS, CDR2 YFSETQ. V was pared by 1 base and J by 5 bases, with 13 bases between. CDR3 nucleotides: TGCGCCAGCAGCTTGCCGGACACTTTTAACAATGAGCAGTTCTTC. Amino acid sequence: CASSLPDTFNNEQFF.

This chain connects TRBV14 to TRBJ2-2; 8 bases agree with TRBD1. Trimming took 4 bases from V and 5 from J; bases not matched to a gene: 3. Per the germline V gene, CDR1 is SGHDN and CDR2 is FVKESK. The CDR3 contains 14 residues. The CDR3 protein is CASSRTGLTGELFF. In DNA, the CDR3 is TGTGCCAGCAGCCGGACAGGGCTAACCGGGGAGCTGTTTTTT. The complete variable domain, with remaining parts taken from reference TRBV14 and TRBJ2-2, reads EAGVTQFPSHSVIEKGQTVTLRCDPISGHDNLYWYRRVMGKEIKFLLHFVKESKQDESGMPNNRFLAERTGGTYSTLKVQPAELEDSGVYFCASSRTGLTGELFFGEGSRLTVL.

The table lists this clone with a count of one. The rearrangement uses TRBV19 and TRBJ1-5; D not resolved. Trimming shortened V by 7 bases and J by 0 bases, and 10 bases separated the two germline ends. CDR1 and CDR2 from the germline V gene are LNHDA and SQIVND (reference sequence). The CDR3 sequence is 14 residues long. CDR3 in amino acids: CASMARPSNQPQHF. The CDR3 DNA follows: TGTGCCAGTATGGCCAGACCTAGCAATCAGCCCCAGCATTTT. The whole variable domain, remainder taken from reference TRBV19 and TRBJ1-5, is DGGITQSPKYLFRKEGQNVTLSCEQNLNHDAMYWYRQDPGQGLRLIYYSQIVNDFQKGDIAEGYSVSREKKESFPLTVTSAQKNPTAFYLCASMARPSNQPQHFGDGTRLSIL.

The chain recombines TRBV2 with TRBJ2-7; 7 bases align to TRBD1. The CDR3 totals 14 residues. Germline V gene sequence: CDR1 SNHLY, CDR2 FYNNEI. The J segment lost 0 bases and the V segment lost 6 bases, leaving 5 bases of the junction unmatched. CDR3 sequence (DNA): TGTGCCAGCAGCGACAGGGCTTACTCCTACGAGCAGTACTTC. This codes for CASSDRAYSYEQYF.

V gene TRBV2 combines with J gene TRBJ2-5; D is tentatively TRBD1 or TRBD2 (5 bases each). Trimming shortened V by 6 bases and J by 5 bases, and 19 bases separated the two germline ends. From germline, CDR1 is SNHLY and CDR2 FYNNEI. This CDR3 region has 15 residues. The CDR3 spells CASRPGTLGSETQYF. In DNA form, the CDR3 reads TGTGCCAGCAGGCCCGGGACCCTAGGTTCGGAGACCCAGTACTTC.

This clone occurred once. The chain is built from TRBV6-5 and TRBJ2-1, with 9 bases matching TRBD2. Looked up from germline, CDR1 is MNHEY and CDR2 is SVGAGI. The V gene end was trimmed by 2 bases and the J gene end by 6 bases; junction bases not matched to a gene: 5. The CDR3 consists of 15 residues. The CDR3 bases are TGTGCCAGCAGTTACATCAGCGGGAGGTTCAATGAGCAGTTCTTC. Protein: CASSYISGRFNEQFF.